Below, 23 T cell receptor beta chains from the same sample are listed, as sequenced in a study of beta chain features in type 1 diabetes. Isolated RNA was reverse transcribed in full, so expressed TCRB transcripts were sequenced. Assay: immunoSEQ multiplex PCR; the TCRdb copy retains only in-frame clones and omits some. This sample yields around 500,000 clones, of which 30% are seen a single time; 0.06% to 0.07% belongs to the top ten. The source material was naive CD4+ T cells from blood. Receptor source: a man between 18 and 35 years old in good health.

The chain has TRBV14 and TRBJ1-1, with TRBD1 as a possible D gene (5 bases). Germline values: CDR1 SGHDN, CDR2 FVKESK. Trimming took 3 bases from V and 1 from J, leaving 9 bases between them. This CDR3 contains 14 residues. CDR3 coding DNA: TGTGCCAGCAGCCAGGGACTCCAGAACACTGAAGCTTTCTTT. Translated, it gives CASSQGLQNTEAFF.

This clone was counted a few times. This chain uses TRBV30 with TRBJ1-1; 7 bases fit TRBD1. Germline V gene sequence: CDR1 GTSNPN, CDR2 SVGIG (reference sequence). The CDR3 is made up of 13 amino acids. With V trimmed by 2 bases and J by 3 bases, 3 bases remained unmatched. As DNA, the CDR3 is TGTGCCTGGAGTAAGGGGGCGGACACTGAAGCTTTCTTT. Protein sequence: CAWSKGADTEAFF.

The V and J genes are TRBV30 and TRBJ2-2, with 8 bases fitting TRBD1. Trimming took 0 bases from V and 6 from J; bases not matched to a gene: 6. This CDR3 comprises 15 residues. From germline, CDR1 is GTSNPN and CDR2 SVGIG (reference sequence). Written as DNA, the CDR3 is TGTGCCTGGAGTGTAAAGGGGACAGGACCCGGGGAGCTGTTTTTT. It is translated as CAWSVKGTGPGELFF.

This clone showed up just a few times. The chain recombines TRBV9 with TRBJ2-7, with 7 positions matching TRBD2. With V trimmed by 0 bases and J by 5 bases, 8 bases remained unmatched. The germline V gene encodes CDR1 SGDLS and CDR2 YYNGEE. The CDR3 has 15 amino acids. In DNA form, the CDR3 reads TGTGCCAGCAGCGTAGTGGGCGGGAGCTACCACGAGCAGTACTTC. It yields the protein CASSVVGGSYHEQYF.

This chain connects TRBV4-1 to TRBJ2-1; 8 bases are shared with TRBD1. Germline CDR1 reads MGHRA; CDR2 reads YSYEKL. V dropped 4 bases and J dropped 9; count of bases not matched to a gene: 11. The CDR3 extends over 15 amino acids. This CDR3 is CASSPAPDRAREQFF. In nucleotides, the CDR3 is TGCGCCAGCAGCCCTGCTCCGGACAGGGCTCGTGAGCAGTTCTTC.

This chain connects TRBV30 to TRBJ2-3; 12 bases are a match to TRBD2. The CDR3 loop spans 17 amino acids. The V gene's germline CDR1 is GTSNPN and CDR2 SVGIG (reference sequence). J lost 2 bases, V lost 4 bases, and 10 bases had no gene match. The CDR3 sequence: CAWKRGWTSGTTDTQYF. CDR3 DNA sequence: TGTGCCTGGAAGAGGGGGTGGACTAGCGGGACCACAGATACGCAGTATTTT.

This chain uses TRBV15 with TRBJ1-1; D uncertain. Germline assignment: CDR1 LNHNV and CDR2 YYDKDF (reference sequence). Deletions cut 1 base from V and 8 bases from J, with 8 bases between. This CDR3 is 12 amino acids long. The CDR3 DNA reads TGTGCCACCAGCAGAGCTCGGTCGGAAGCTTTCTTT. Translated: CATSRARSEAFF.

V gene TRBV30 combines with J gene TRBJ2-7, with TRBD1 matching over 12 bases. J gave up 6 bases and V 5 bases, and 8 bases lay outside the gene matches. This CDR3 is built from 14 residues. The germline gives CDR1 GTSNPN, CDR2 SVGIG (reference sequence). CDR3 coding DNA: TGTGCCTGGTCCCGGGACAGGGGGCGATTCGAGCAGTACTTC. This codes for CAWSRDRGRFEQYF.

This chain links TRBV10-3 with TRBJ2-2; a possible D gene is TRBD2 (5 bases). This CDR3 contains 13 residues. With 8 bases removed from V and 3 bases from J, the gap between germline ends came to 10 bases. Germline V CDR1 and CDR2: ENHRY, SYGVKD. This CDR3 reads CAISMGDTGELFF. CDR3 DNA sequence: TGTGCCATCTCCATGGGAGACACCGGGGAGCTGTTTTTT.

CDR3 in amino acids: CASSQLDNEQFF. The CDR3 region has the DNA TGCGCCAGCAGTCAATTGGACAATGAGCAGTTCTTC. The chain carries TRBV23-1 and TRBJ2-1, with D uncertain. TRBV23-1 counts as an open reading frame of uncertain function. The V end lost 1 base, the J end lost 5 bases, and 3 bases lay between the germline ends. The CDR3 is made up of 12 amino acids.

V is TRBV4-1 and J is TRBJ2-7; D not certain. Trimming removed 1 base from V and 2 bases from J, with 9 bases in between. The CDR3 covers 14 residues. Germline values: CDR1 MGHRA, CDR2 YSYEKL. The DNA for the CDR3 is TGCGCCAGCAGCCAAGTCTTTTCGCCCTACGAGCAGTACTTC. Encoded protein: CASSQVFSPYEQYF.

This clone has a handful of counts. V gene TRBV29-1 combines with J gene TRBJ1-1; D gene unclear. There are 17 residues in the CDR3. CDR1 is SQVTM, CDR2 ANQGSEA, per germline. With 0 bases removed from V and 0 bases from J, the gap between germline ends came to 17 bases. The CDR3 region is CSVEDLLGVTVNTEAFF. The DNA of the CDR3 is TGCAGCGTTGAAGATCTATTAGGCGTCACAGTGAACACTGAAGCTTTCTTT.

The genes are TRBV28 and TRBJ2-7, with D perhaps TRBD2 (5 bases). Trimming shortened V by 9 bases and J by 2 bases, and 11 bases separated the two germline ends. CDR3 length: 12 amino acids. Germline V gives CDR1 MDHEN, CDR2 SYDVKM. This chain's CDR3 is CASRTRTYEQYF. The DNA of the CDR3 is TGTGCCAGTCGGACTCGAACCTACGAGCAGTACTTC.

The chain uses TRBV29-1 and TRBJ1-4; D is undetermined. The germline CDR1 and CDR2 sequences are SQVTM and ANQGSEA. V lost 0 bases, J lost 7 bases, and 6 bases lay in between. This CDR3 has 12 residues. As DNA, the CDR3 is TGCAGCGTTGAAGATAACAGTGAAAAACTGTTTTTT. Residues: CSVEDNSEKLFF.

This clone was observed a few times. This sample includes further DNA sequences coding for the same CDR3. The rearrangement joins TRBV7-2 to TRBJ2-7; D may be TRBD2 (6 bases). Between the trimmed V and J ends, which lost 5 bases and 4 bases, there was a span of 9 bases. The CDR3 has 12 residues. CDR1 is SGHTA and CDR2 is FQGNSA in the germline V gene. In DNA, the CDR3 is TGTGCCAGCAGCCCCGGGAGATACGAGCAGTACTTC. It yields the protein CASSPGRYEQYF.

This clone turned up a few times. V is TRBV7-2 and J is TRBJ2-3; 8 bases line up with TRBD2. Germline lookup yields CDR1 SGHTA and CDR2 FQGNSA. The CDR3 has 18 amino acids. V lost 2 bases and J lost 4; bases outside the gene matches: 14. CDR3 nucleotides: TGTGCCAGCAGCTTAAACCCTTGGGAGCGGGAGCTTGCAGATACGCAGTATTTT. Its protein is CASSLNPWERELADTQYF.

This clone was recorded a few times. The chain employs TRBV29-1 and TRBJ2-5; tentative D call: TRBD1 (5 bases). The J call could be wrong; TRBJ2-7 is a better fit for the DNA end. This CDR3 contains 13 residues. In germline, CDR1 is SQVTM, CDR2 ANQGSEA. Here the CDR3 reads CSALTETDYEQYF. CDR3 nucleotide sequence: TGCAGCGCCTTGACGGAGACAGACTACGAGCAGTACTTC.

This chain uses TRBV7-2 with TRBJ2-1; 12 bases are shared with TRBD2. From germline, CDR1 is SGHTA and CDR2 FQGNSA. The CDR3 extends over 14 amino acids. Trimming cost V 7 bases and J 9 bases; bases outside gene matches: 7. In DNA, the CDR3 is TGTGCCAGCAAAGTGACTAGCGGGAGACTTGAGCAGTTCTTC. The encoded protein is CASKVTSGRLEQFF.

This clone came up a few times. This chain joins TRBV2 and TRBJ2-1, with D maybe TRBD2 (6 bases). Trimming cost V 5 bases and J 15 bases, with 14 bases left between them. Per the germline V gene, CDR1 is SNHLY and CDR2 is FYNNEI. The CDR3 has 11 residues. CDR3 coding DNA: TGTGCCAGCAGTTCGGGCGGGACGGTGTTCTTC. Translating it yields CASSSGGTVFF. Filled out from reference TRBV2 and TRBJ2-1, the complete variable domain reads EPEVTQTPSHQVTQMGQEVILRCVPISNHLYFYWYRQILGQKVEFLVSFYNNEISEKSEIFDDQFSVERPDGSNFTLKIRSTKLEDSAMYFCASSSGGTVFFGPGTRLTVL.

Turning to this clone: This specimen includes other DNA sequences encoding the same CDR3. The V and J genes are TRBV29-1 and TRBJ1-1, with 7 nucleotides matching TRBD1. With V trimmed by 7 bases and J by 1 base, 3 bases remained unmatched. The CDR3 covers 12 residues. Per germline, CDR1 SQVTM and CDR2 ANQGSEA. The CDR3 nucleotides are TGCAGCGGTAGACAGGGGAACACTGAAGCTTTCTTT. It is translated as CSGRQGNTEAFF.

This chain joins TRBV5-4 and TRBJ2-5; 12 bases match TRBD1. Germline V lookup: CDR1 SGHNT, CDR2 YYREEE (reference sequence). The trim removed 0 bases at V and 7 bases at J, leaving 4 bases unmatched. The CDR3 runs to 15 residues. CDR3 amino acids: CASSLEGQGAGTQYF. The DNA of the CDR3 is TGTGCCAGCAGCTTGGAGGGACAGGGGGCCGGGACCCAGTACTTC.

This clone was detected only a few times. V is TRBV4-1 and J is TRBJ1-4; D is undetermined. Germline CDR1 is MGHRA and CDR2 is YSYEKL. Trimming removed 4 bases from V and 8 bases from J, with 8 bases in between. The CDR3 spans 12 residues. CDR3 in amino acids: CASSLMGEKLFF. The DNA of the CDR3 is TGCGCCAGCAGCCTTATGGGGGAAAAACTGTTTTTT.

This clone turned up a few times. The J gene is TRBJ1-1, the V gene TRBV30; 7 positions match TRBD1. The CDR3 is 14 residues long. V shed 2 bases, J shed 1 base, and the junction held 4 bases outside the gene matches. The V gene's germline CDR1 is GTSNPN and CDR2 SVGIG (reference sequence). Written as DNA, the CDR3 is TGTGCCTGGAGTTTTACAGGGGCGAACACTGAAGCTTTCTTT. It encodes CAWSFTGANTEAFF.